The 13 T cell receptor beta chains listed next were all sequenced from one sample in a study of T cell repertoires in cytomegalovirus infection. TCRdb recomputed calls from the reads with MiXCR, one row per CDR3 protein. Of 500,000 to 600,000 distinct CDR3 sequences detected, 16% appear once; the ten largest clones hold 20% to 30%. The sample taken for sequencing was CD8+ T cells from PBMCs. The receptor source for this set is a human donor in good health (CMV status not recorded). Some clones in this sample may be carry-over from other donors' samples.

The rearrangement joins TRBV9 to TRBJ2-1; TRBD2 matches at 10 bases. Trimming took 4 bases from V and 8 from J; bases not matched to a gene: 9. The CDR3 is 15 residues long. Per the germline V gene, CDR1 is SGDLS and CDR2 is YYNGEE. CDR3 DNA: TGTGCCAGCAGCTTCAGCGGGGGGGCGCGGGATGAGCAGTTCTTC. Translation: CASSFSGGARDEQFF. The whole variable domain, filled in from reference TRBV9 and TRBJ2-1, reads DSGVTQTPKHLITATGQRVTLRCSPRSGDLSVYWYQQSLDQGLQFLIQYYNGEERAKGNILERFSAQQFPDLHSELNLSSLELGDSALYFCASSFSGGARDEQFFGPGTRLTVL.

CDR3 sequence reads: CASSLGTGAAKNIQYF. DNA for the CDR3: TGTGCCAGCAGTTTGGGGACAGGGGCGGCCAAAAACATTCAGTACTTC. The V gene is TRBV7-9, the J gene TRBJ2-4, with 10 nucleotides matching TRBD1. Germline CDR1 reads SEHNR; CDR2 reads FQNEAQ (reference sequence). V gave up 6 bases and J gave up 1 base; unmatched junction bases: 6. This CDR3 spans 16 amino acids.

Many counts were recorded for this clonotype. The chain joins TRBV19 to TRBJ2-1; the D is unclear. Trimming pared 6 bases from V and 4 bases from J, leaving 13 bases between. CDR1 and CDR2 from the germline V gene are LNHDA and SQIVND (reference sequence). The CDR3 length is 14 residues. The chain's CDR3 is CASSRRSRYNEQFF. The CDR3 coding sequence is TGTGCCAGTAGCCGTCGGTCTAGATACAATGAGCAGTTCTTC.

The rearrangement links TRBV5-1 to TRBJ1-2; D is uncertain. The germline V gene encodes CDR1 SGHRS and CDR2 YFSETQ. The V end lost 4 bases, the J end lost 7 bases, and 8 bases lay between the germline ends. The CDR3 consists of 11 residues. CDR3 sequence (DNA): TGCGCCAGCAGCGGATCGGGTGGCTACACCTTC. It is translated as CASSGSGGYTF.

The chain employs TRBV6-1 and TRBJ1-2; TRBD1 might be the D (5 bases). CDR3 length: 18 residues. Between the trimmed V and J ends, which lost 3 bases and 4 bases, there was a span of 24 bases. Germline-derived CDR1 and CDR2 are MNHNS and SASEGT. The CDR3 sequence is CASSERGTGGAHRYGYTF. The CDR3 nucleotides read TGTGCCAGCAGTGAGCGGGGCACAGGTGGTGCCCACCGCTATGGCTACACCTTC.

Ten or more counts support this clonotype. The CDR3 sequence is CASSASVLHNEKLFF. In DNA, the CDR3 is TGTGCCAGCAGCGCCTCAGTGCTTCATAATGAAAAACTGTTTTTT. This chain links TRBV7-8 with TRBJ1-4; D call uncertain. Germline CDR1 and CDR2: SGHVS and FQNEAQ. V gave up 5 bases and J gave up 4 bases, with 14 bases separating them. The CDR3 totals 15 residues.

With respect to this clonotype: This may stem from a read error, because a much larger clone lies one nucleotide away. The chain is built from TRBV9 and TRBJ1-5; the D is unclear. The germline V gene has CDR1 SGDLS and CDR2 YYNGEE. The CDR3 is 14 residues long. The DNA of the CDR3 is TGTGCCAGCAGCCCGAACAACGGCAATCAGCCCCAGCTTTTT. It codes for CASSPNNGNQPQLF. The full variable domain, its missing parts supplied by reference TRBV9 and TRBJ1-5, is DSGVTQTPKHLITATGQRVTLRCSPRSGDLSVYWYQQSLDQGLQFLIQYYNGEERAKGNILERFSAQQFPDLHSELNLSSLELGDSALYFCASSPNNGNQPQLFGDGTRLSIL.

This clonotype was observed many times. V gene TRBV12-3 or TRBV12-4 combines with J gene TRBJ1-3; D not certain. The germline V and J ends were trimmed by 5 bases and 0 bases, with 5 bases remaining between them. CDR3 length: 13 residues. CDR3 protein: CASSIHSGNTIYF. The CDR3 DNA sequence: TGTGCCAGCAGTATACACTCTGGAAACACCATATATTTT.

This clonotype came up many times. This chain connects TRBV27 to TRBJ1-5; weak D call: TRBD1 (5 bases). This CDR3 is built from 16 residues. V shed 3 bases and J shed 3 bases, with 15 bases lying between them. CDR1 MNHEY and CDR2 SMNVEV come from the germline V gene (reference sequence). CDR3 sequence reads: CASSLTALSFNQPQHF. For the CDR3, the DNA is TGTGCCAGCAGTTTGACAGCTCTAAGCTTCAATCAGCCCCAGCATTTT.

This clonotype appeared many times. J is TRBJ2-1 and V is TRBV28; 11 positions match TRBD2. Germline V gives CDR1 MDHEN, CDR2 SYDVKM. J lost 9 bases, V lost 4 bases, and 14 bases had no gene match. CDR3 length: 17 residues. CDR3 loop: CASSSPPLAGGNSEQFF. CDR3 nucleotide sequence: TGTGCCAGCAGTTCCCCTCCTCTAGCGGGGGGTAATAGTGAGCAGTTCTTC.

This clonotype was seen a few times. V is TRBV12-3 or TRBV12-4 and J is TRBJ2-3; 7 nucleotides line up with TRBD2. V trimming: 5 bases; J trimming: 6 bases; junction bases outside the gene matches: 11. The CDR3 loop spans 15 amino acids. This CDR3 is CASSRGYAGADTQYF. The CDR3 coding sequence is TGTGCCAGCAGTCGCGGGTATGCGGGAGCCGATACGCAGTATTTT.

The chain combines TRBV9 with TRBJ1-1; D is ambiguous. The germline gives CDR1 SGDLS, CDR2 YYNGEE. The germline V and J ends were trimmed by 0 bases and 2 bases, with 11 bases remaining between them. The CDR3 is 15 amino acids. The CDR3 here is CASSVVGTGNTEAFF. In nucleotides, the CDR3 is TGTGCCAGCAGCGTAGTTGGCACCGGTAACACTGAAGCTTTCTTT.

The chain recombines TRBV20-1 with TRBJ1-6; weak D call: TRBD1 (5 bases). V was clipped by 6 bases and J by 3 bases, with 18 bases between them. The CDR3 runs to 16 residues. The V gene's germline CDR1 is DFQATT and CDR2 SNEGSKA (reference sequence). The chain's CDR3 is CSAAGRRVLYNSPLHF. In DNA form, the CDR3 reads TGCAGTGCCGCGGGACGCAGAGTACTCTATAATTCACCCCTCCACTTT.